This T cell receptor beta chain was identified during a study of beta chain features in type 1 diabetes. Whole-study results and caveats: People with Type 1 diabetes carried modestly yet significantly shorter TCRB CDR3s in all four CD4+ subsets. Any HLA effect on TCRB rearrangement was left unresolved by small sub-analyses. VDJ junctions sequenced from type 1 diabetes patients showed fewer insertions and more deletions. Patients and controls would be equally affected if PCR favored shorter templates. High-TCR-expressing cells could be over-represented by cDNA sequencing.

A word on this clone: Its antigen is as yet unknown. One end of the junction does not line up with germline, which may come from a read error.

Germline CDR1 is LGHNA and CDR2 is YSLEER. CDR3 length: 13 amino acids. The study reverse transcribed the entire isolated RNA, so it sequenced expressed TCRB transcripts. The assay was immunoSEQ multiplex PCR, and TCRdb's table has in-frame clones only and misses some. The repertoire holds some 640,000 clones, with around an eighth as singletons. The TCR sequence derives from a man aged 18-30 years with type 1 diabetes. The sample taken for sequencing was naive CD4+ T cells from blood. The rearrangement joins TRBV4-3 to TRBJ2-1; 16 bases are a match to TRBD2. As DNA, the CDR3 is TGCGCCAGCGCCGGGACTAGCGGGGGGGCCCCGCTCTTC. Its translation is CASAGTSGGAPLF.